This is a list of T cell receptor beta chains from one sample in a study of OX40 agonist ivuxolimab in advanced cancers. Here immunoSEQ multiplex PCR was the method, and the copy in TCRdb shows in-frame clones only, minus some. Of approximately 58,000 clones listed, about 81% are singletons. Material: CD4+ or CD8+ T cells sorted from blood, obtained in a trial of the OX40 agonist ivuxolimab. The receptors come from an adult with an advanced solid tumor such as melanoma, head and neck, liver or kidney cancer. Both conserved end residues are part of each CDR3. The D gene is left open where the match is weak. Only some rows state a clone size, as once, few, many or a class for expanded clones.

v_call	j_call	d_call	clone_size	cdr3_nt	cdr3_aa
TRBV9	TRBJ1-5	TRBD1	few	TGTGCCAGCAGCGCCGGACAGGGAGGGAGCCAGCCCCAGCATTTT	CASSAGQGGSQPQHF
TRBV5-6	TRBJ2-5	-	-	TGTGCCAGCAGCTTGCGGGAGACCCAGTACTTC	CASSLRETQYF
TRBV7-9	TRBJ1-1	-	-	TGTGCCAGCAGCTCACCTCTAGGGGGATTAGCTGAAGCTTTCTTT	CASSSPLGGLAEAFF
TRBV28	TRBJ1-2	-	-	TGTGCCAGCAGTTTCCCAGGGAACAACTATGGCTACACCTTC	CASSFPGNNYGYTF
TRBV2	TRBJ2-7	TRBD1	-	TGTGCCAGCCGGACAGGGGCCCCCTCCTACGAGCAGTACTTC	CASRTGAPSYEQYF
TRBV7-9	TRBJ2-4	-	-	TGTGCCAGCAGCTCCTCCGGGACATACTTAGCCAAAAACATTCAGTACTTC	CASSSSGTYLAKNIQYF
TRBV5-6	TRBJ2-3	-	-	TGTGCCAGCAGCTTGGTTGCAGGACACACAGATACGCAGTATTTT	CASSLVAGHTDTQYF
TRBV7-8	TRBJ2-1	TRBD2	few	TGTGCCAGCAGCTTGGGACTAGCGGGGGGGATTAGCTCCTACAATGAGCAGTTCTTC	CASSLGLAGGISSYNEQFF
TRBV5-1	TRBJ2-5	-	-	TGCGCCAGCAGCTGGCAGGGTGACGGGACCCAGTACTTC	CASSWQGDGTQYF
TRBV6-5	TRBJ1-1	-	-	TGTGCCAGCAGTTCCGCCTCGGGGGGGAGAGACACTGAAGCTTTCTTT	CASSSASGGRDTEAFF
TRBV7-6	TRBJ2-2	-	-	TGTGCCAGCAGCCTTCCTACTAACACCGGGGAGCTGTTTTTT	CASSLPTNTGELFF
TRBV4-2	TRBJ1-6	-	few	TGTGCCAGCAGCCAAGTTCCGGGACAACTAAATTCACCCCTCCACTTT	CASSQVPGQLNSPLHF
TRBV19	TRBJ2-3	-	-	TGTGCCAGTAGTAGCTTAGCGGATAGCACAGATACGCAGTATTTT	CASSSLADSTDTQYF
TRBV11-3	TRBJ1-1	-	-	TGTGCCAGCAGCTTAGCCCTCCGGTCGGGCACTGAAGCTTTCTTT	CASSLALRSGTEAFF
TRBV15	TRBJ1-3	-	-	TGTGCCACCAGCAGAGATTTGGGGGCTGGAAACACCATATATTTT	CATSRDLGAGNTIYF
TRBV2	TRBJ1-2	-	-	TGTGCCACATCTCTGGGGGGAGACTATGGCTACACCTTC	CATSLGGDYGYTF
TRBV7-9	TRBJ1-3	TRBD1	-	TGTGCCAGCCGGCACAGGGGGCCTGGAAACACCATATATTTT	CASRHRGPGNTIYF
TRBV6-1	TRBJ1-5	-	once	TGTGCCAGCAGTGACATAAACGGTAGCAATCAGCCCCAGCATTTT	CASSDINGSNQPQHF
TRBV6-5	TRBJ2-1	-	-	TGTGCCAGCAGTTACTCTTTAACATTGGGGAATGAGCAGTTCTTC	CASSYSLTLGNEQFF
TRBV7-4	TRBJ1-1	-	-	TGTGCCAGCAGCGGAAAGGACGGTGACACTGAAGCTTTCTTT	CASSGKDGDTEAFF
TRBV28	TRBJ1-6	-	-	TGTGCCAGCAGTTTATTCGGAAATCTGGATTCACCCCTCCACTTT	CASSLFGNLDSPLHF
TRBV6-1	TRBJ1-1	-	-	TGTGCCAGCAGTGATTTTGGACTCCCTAACACTGAAGCTTTCTTT	CASSDFGLPNTEAFF
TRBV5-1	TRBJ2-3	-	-	TGCGCCAGCAGCTTGGTTTCAGATACGCAGTATTTT	CASSLVSDTQYF
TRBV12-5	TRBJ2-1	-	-	TGTGCTAGTGGATTTTACAATGAGCAGTTCTTC	CASGFYNEQFF
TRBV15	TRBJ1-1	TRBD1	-	TGTGCCACCAGCAGAGTGGGGACAGGGGACACTGAAGCTTTCTTT	CATSRVGTGDTEAFF
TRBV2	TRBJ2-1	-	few	TGTGCCAGCAGTGCAAGGGCAGGGGTAAAGAATGAGCAGTTCTTC	CASSARAGVKNEQFF
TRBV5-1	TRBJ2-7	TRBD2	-	TGCGCCAGCAGCGGTCGTGGGGGGGTCTCCTACGAGCAGTACTTC	CASSGRGGVSYEQYF
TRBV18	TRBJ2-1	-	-	TGTGCCAGCTCTCCTGCCCGGAGCTCCTACAATGAGCAGTTCTTC	CASSPARSSYNEQFF
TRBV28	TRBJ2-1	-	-	TGTGCCAGCAGTTCCTCGGGGAAGAGGCAGTTCTTC	CASSSSGKRQFF
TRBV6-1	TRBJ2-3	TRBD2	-	TGTGCCAGCAGTGAGGCGGGGAGGGAAACAGATACGCAGTATTTT	CASSEAGRETDTQYF
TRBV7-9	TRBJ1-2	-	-	TGTGCCAGCAGTCTCGCAACAGGCGCGCCCTATGGCTACACCTTC	CASSLATGAPYGYTF
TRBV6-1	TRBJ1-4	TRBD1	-	TGTGCCAGCAGGAGAACAGGGGATGACGAAAAACTGTTTTTT	CASRRTGDDEKLFF
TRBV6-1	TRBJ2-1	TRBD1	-	TGTGCCAGCAGTGATTCGTTTACAGGGGTGGACGAGCAGTTCTTC	CASSDSFTGVDEQFF
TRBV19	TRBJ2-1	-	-	TGTGCCAGTGCCCTCGGCGGTTCCAATGTGCAGTTCTTC	CASALGGSNVQFF
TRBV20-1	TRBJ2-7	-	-	TGCAGTGCTAGATCAGGGGAGCAGTACTTC	CSARSGEQYF
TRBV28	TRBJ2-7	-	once	TGTGCCAGCAGTTTGAGGCTTACCTACGAGCAGTACTTC	CASSLRLTYEQYF
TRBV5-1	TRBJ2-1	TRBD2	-	TGCGCCAGCAGCTCCCAAGCGGGGGGTCCCTACAATGAGCAGTTCTTC	CASSSQAGGPYNEQFF
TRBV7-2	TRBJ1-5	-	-	TGTGCCAGCAGCGCCGTGGCTAACAATCAGCCCCAGCATTTT	CASSAVANNQPQHF
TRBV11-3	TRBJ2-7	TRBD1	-	TGTGCCAGCAGCTCCACCGGGACAGGGGCCTACGAGCAGTACTTC	CASSSTGTGAYEQYF
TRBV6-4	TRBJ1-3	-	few	TGTGCCAGCAGTGACCAGCCGCCTGCTACAGGGTCTGGAAACACCATATATTTT	CASSDQPPATGSGNTIYF
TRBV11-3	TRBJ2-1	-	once	TGTGCCAGCAGTATAGCAGGGTCCTACAATGAGCAGTTCTTC	CASSIAGSYNEQFF
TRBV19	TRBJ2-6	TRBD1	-	TGTGCCAGTAGTATGATCGGGACAGGGTCCATCTCTGGGGCCAACGTCCTGACTTTC	CASSMIGTGSISGANVLTF
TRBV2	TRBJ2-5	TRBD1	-	TGTGCCAGCAGTGAGACGGGACAGACCCAAGAGACCCAGTACTTC	CASSETGQTQETQYF
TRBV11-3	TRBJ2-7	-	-	TGTGCCAGCAGCCACAGGCAGGGGTCGACCTACGAGCAGTACTTC	CASSHRQGSTYEQYF
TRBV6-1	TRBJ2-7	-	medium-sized	TGTGCCAGCAGTGAAACGAGACAGTCCTACGAGCAGTACTTC	CASSETRQSYEQYF
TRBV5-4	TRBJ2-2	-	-	TGTGCCAGCAGCTTGGCTAGGAGGACACGTACGAACACCGGGGAGCTGTTTTTT	CASSLARRTRTNTGELFF
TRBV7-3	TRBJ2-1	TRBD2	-	TGTGCCAGCAGCATCCTTCCCCCAGCGGGGGGGCATTTTGAGCAGTTCTTC	CASSILPPAGGHFEQFF
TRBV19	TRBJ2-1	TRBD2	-	TGTGCCAGTAGACGGACTAAGCGGGGGGACAATGAGCAGTTCTTC	CASRRTKRGDNEQFF
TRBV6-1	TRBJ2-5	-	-	TGTGCCAGCATGGTTGGGGTGGAGACCCAGTACTTC	CASMVGVETQYF
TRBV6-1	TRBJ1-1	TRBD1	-	TGTGCCAGCAGGGGCCAGACAGGGGCGAACACTGAAGCTTTCTTT	CASRGQTGANTEAFF
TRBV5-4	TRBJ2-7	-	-	TGTGCCAGCAGCTGGCCAGGGGTATTGTACGAGCAGTACTTC	CASSWPGVLYEQYF
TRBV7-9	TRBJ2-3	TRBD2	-	TGTGCCAGCAGCCCCGGAAATAGCGGGGTCACAGATACGCAGTATTTT	CASSPGNSGVTDTQYF
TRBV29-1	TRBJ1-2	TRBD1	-	TGCAGCGTAGGGGACAGCACCTATGGCTACACCTTC	CSVGDSTYGYTF
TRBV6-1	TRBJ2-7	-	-	TGTGCCAGCACGGGCTCCTACGAGCAGTACTTC	CASTGSYEQYF
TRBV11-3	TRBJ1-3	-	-	TGTGCCAGCAGCTCCTCCCTAGAAAACACCATATATTTT	CASSSSLENTIYF